Presented here are 21 T cell receptor beta chains from one specimen sequenced in a study of blood T cell repertoires in COVID-19. Sequenced by immunoSEQ multiplex PCR; TCRdb stores in-frame clones only, minus some. The sample includes more than 150,000 clones, roughly nine tenths of them seen just once. Sequenced: peripheral blood. These receptors were collected from a woman in her thirties or forties with acute or convalescent COVID-19.

The V call is TRBV11-1, the J call TRBJ1-3; D might be TRBD1 (5 bases). V lost 2 bases and J lost 0, with 8 bases in between. The CDR3 is 15 residues long. Germline V gene lookup returns CDR1 SGHAT and CDR2 FQDESV (reference sequence). The CDR3 DNA reads as TGTGCCAGCAGCTTACGACAGATCTCTGGAAACACCATATATTTT. This sequence encodes CASSLRQISGNTIYF. Full variable domain (remainder filled in from reference TRBV11-1 and TRBJ1-3): EAEVAQSPRYKITEKSQAVAFWCDPISGHATLYWYRQILGQGPELLVQFQDESVVDDSQLPKDRFSAERLKGVDSTLKIQPAELGDSAMYLCASSLRQISGNTIYFGEGSWLTVV.

CDR3 DNA: TGTGCCAGCTCACCACTTTTATCGGGTTCACCCCTCCACTTT. This codes for CASSPLLSGSPLHF. The chain joins TRBV18 to TRBJ1-6; D is unclear. Germline CDR1 and CDR2: KGHSH and LQKENI. V was trimmed by 1 base and J by 9 bases, leaving 10 bases between them. CDR3 length equals 14 residues.

The chain is built from TRBV5-4 and TRBJ1-1; D is unclear. CDR3 size: 12 residues. The V gene lost 2 bases and the J gene lost 1 base, with 3 bases spanning the gap. CDR1 SGHNT and CDR2 YYREEE come from the germline V gene (reference sequence). CDR3 residues: CASSFRNTEAFF. The CDR3 region has the DNA TGTGCCAGCAGCTTCCGGAACACTGAAGCTTTCTTT.

This rearrangement joins TRBV19 to TRBJ2-3; 9 nucleotides line up with TRBD1. This CDR3 is built from 17 residues. Per germline, CDR1 LNHDA and CDR2 SQIVND (reference sequence). V lost 5 bases and J lost 0; bases outside the gene matches: 9. The CDR3 DNA is TGTGCCAGTAGTTGGACGACAGGGGGTTCGAGCACAGATACGCAGTATTTT. Translated, it gives CASSWTTGGSSTDTQYF.

The V gene is TRBV15, the J gene TRBJ2-7, with D perhaps matching TRBD1 (5 bases). CDR3 length: 14 residues. With 0 bases removed from V and 5 bases from J, the gap between germline ends came to 11 bases. Germline V lookup: CDR1 LNHNV, CDR2 YYDKDF (reference sequence). Written as DNA, the CDR3 is TGTGCCACCAGCAGAGATCCCGACAGTCACGAGCAGTACTTC. This gives the protein CATSRDPDSHEQYF.

The DNA for the CDR3 is TGTGCCTGGAGCCAACAGGGACCAGGGGCCCAGCATTTT. Protein sequence: CAWSQQGPGAQHF. The rearrangement joins TRBV30 to TRBJ1-5, with D perhaps TRBD1 (6 bases). This CDR3 comprises 13 residues. The V and J ends lost 3 bases and 11 bases respectively, with 17 bases between them. The germline V gene has CDR1 GTSNPN and CDR2 SVGIG (reference sequence).

CDR3 in DNA: TGCGCCAGCAGCTGGACAGGGTCAGATACGCAGTATTTT. As protein: CASSWTGSDTQYF. This chain links TRBV5-1 with TRBJ2-3; 8 nucleotides agree with TRBD1. With 3 bases clipped from V and 4 bases from J, the junction kept 1 base outside the gene matches. CDR1 SGHRS and CDR2 YFSETQ come from the germline V gene. The length of the CDR3 is 13 residues.

This chain links TRBV10-3 with TRBJ1-4; D unresolved. Trimming removed 1 base from V and 8 bases from J, with 5 bases in between. This CDR3 is built from 12 residues. Germline V gives CDR1 ENHRY, CDR2 SYGVKD. CDR3 amino acids: CAISELSEKLFF. The CDR3 DNA follows: TGTGCCATCAGTGAGTTGTCAGAAAAACTGTTTTTT.

As DNA, the CDR3 is TGTGCCAGCAGCCAAGTTCTTATCCTACAGGGGGGGCCTCCCTACGAGCAGTACTTC. Translation gives CASSQVLILQGGPPYEQYF. This chain connects TRBV14 to TRBJ2-7, with D possibly matching TRBD1 (8 bases). This CDR3 spans 19 amino acids. CDR1 and CDR2 (germline): SGHDN, FVKESK. V was trimmed by 1 base and J by 2 bases, leaving 24 bases between them. Supplemented by reference TRBV14 and TRBJ2-7, the full variable domain reads EAGVTQFPSHSVIEKGQTVTLRCDPISGHDNLYWYRRVMGKEIKFLLHFVKESKQDESGMPNNRFLAERTGGTYSTLKVQPAELEDSGVYFCASSQVLILQGGPPYEQYFGPGTRLTVT.

The chain links TRBV10-2 to TRBJ2-7; D perhaps matches TRBD2 (5 bases). CDR3 length: 13 residues. The V gene lost 7 bases and the J gene lost 5 bases, with 15 bases spanning the gap. The germline gives CDR1 WSHSY, CDR2 SAAADI. The CDR3 sequence is CASNSRGLNEQYF. CDR3 DNA sequence: TGCGCCAGCAATTCAAGAGGACTGAACGAGCAGTACTTC.

The rearrangement links TRBV9 to TRBJ1-1, with TRBD1 as a possible D gene (6 bases). Germline values: CDR1 SGDLS, CDR2 YYNGEE. The V and J ends lost 2 bases and 4 bases respectively, with 15 bases between them. The CDR3 totals 15 residues. Here the CDR3 DNA reads TGTGCCAGCAGCGTCGGGGGGCAGGCTGGCACTGAAGCTTTCTTT. Translating it yields CASSVGGQAGTEAFF.

This chain joins TRBV27 and TRBJ2-1, with D perhaps matching TRBD2 (6 bases). Trimming removed 5 bases at V and 10 bases at J, with 9 bases between. This CDR3 comprises 11 residues. CDR1 is MNHEY, CDR2 SMNVEV, per germline (reference sequence). The CDR3, as DNA: TGTGCCAGCAGTGGGACTTTCGAGCAGTTCTTC. The encoded protein is CASSGTFEQFF.

The chain links TRBV25-1 to TRBJ1-3; 9 nucleotides match TRBD1. J gave up 4 bases and V 4 bases, and 5 bases lay outside the gene matches. This CDR3 contains 15 residues. CDR1 is MGHDK, CDR2 SYGVNS, per germline. CDR3 region: CASSGDRVFGNTIYF. The CDR3 region has the DNA TGTGCCAGCAGTGGGGACAGGGTTTTCGGAAACACCATATATTTT.

The rearrangement links TRBV6-1 to TRBJ2-7; 7 nucleotides line up with TRBD1. The CDR3 is 14 amino acids. The germline V gene encodes CDR1 MNHNS and CDR2 SASEGT. The J segment lost 5 bases and the V segment lost 1 base, leaving 5 bases of the junction unmatched. CDR3 amino acids: CASSEGTGTDEQYF. In nucleotides, the CDR3 is TGTGCCAGCAGTGAAGGGACAGGCACCGACGAGCAGTACTTC.

V and J are TRBV2 and TRBJ2-3; 11 bases are a match to TRBD1. This CDR3 region has 15 residues. The V segment lost 6 bases and the J segment 8 bases; nucleotides outside the gene matches: 10. CDR1 and CDR2 (germline): SNHLY, FYNNEI. The CDR3 DNA sequence: TGTGCCAGCAGAAAACCGGGACAGGGGGGGGCTACGCAGTATTTT. Its translation: CASRKPGQGGATQYF.

This chain links TRBV4-1 with TRBJ2-1, with TRBD1 matching 7 bases. Germline CDR1 and CDR2: MGHRA and YSYEKL. This CDR3 has 15 residues. V gave up 4 bases and J gave up 7 bases; unmatched junction bases: 10. The CDR3 nucleotides read TGCGCCAGCAGCCGAGCTCGAGGGGGCTATAATGAGCAGTTCTTC. It yields the protein CASSRARGGYNEQFF.

The chain links TRBV18 to TRBJ1-6; D unresolved. This CDR3 contains 14 residues. From germline, CDR1 is KGHSH and CDR2 LQKENI. Trimming removed 1 base from V and 4 bases from J, with 5 bases in between. CDR3 amino acids: CASSPLGYNSPLHF. The CDR3 DNA reads as TGTGCCAGCTCACCACTCGGTTATAATTCACCCCTCCACTTT. The variable domain in full, with the rest retrieved from reference TRBV18 and TRBJ1-6, is NAGVMQNPRHLVRRRGQEARLRCSPMKGHSHVYWYRQLPEEGLKFMVYLQKENIIDESGMPKERFSAEFPKEGPSILRIQQVVRGDSAAYFCASSPLGYNSPLHFGNGTRLTVT.

V gene TRBV11-2 combines with J gene TRBJ1-2; D gene uncertain. The CDR3 is 13 amino acids. Germline V CDR1 and CDR2: SGHAT, FQNNGV. V gave up 1 base and J gave up 10 bases, with 13 bases separating them. The CDR3 is CASSLGSGTAYTF. In nucleotides, the CDR3 is TGTGCCAGCAGCTTAGGGAGCGGCACGGCCTACACCTTC.

The chain uses TRBV15 and TRBJ1-1, with TRBD1 as a possible D gene (5 bases). Germline CDR1 and CDR2: LNHNV and YYDKDF (reference sequence). The CDR3 has 14 amino acids. Trimming removed 0 bases at V and 3 bases at J, with 8 bases between. The CDR3 is CATSREGGDTEAFF. CDR3 nucleotides: TGTGCCACCAGCAGAGAGGGGGGGGACACTGAAGCTTTCTTT.

The chain joins TRBV5-4 to TRBJ1-1, with 10 bases that match TRBD1. J gave up 0 bases and V 4 bases, and 15 bases lay outside the gene matches. Germline loops: CDR1 SGHNT, CDR2 YYREEE (reference sequence). The CDR3 is 19 residues long. The CDR3 coding sequence is TGTGCCAGCAGCACCGGGACAGGGGCCAGGACCTCTATGAACACTGAAGCTTTCTTT. Its translation is CASSTGTGARTSMNTEAFF.

This sequence joins TRBV14 and TRBJ2-3; D is possibly TRBD1 (6 bases). CDR1 SGHDN and CDR2 FVKESK come from the germline V gene. The CDR3 runs 14 residues. V was shortened by 7 bases and J by 0 bases, with 11 bases between the two germline ends. CDR3 residues: CASKRTASTDTQYF. The CDR3 nucleotides are TGTGCCAGCAAACGGACAGCCAGCACAGATACGCAGTATTTT. Drawing the rest from reference TRBV14 and TRBJ2-3, the complete variable domain is EAGVTQFPSHSVIEKGQTVTLRCDPISGHDNLYWYRRVMGKEIKFLLHFVKESKQDESGMPNNRFLAERTGGTYSTLKVQPAELEDSGVYFCASKRTASTDTQYFGPGTRLTVL.